The sample holds many counts of the clone carrying this T cell receptor (beta chain). What it binds is unknown. This sample is part of a study of T cells in Graves' hyperthyroidism and ophthalmopathy. Overall study findings and caveats: Ophthalmopathy, which appeared later, was predicted by the model a median around 6.9 months before onset. Through a model of 13 V-J features, ophthalmopathy was separated from stable hyperthyroidism. Blood held most thyroid clonotypes expanded above 0.001 frequency.

The diagnostic basis comprised clinical symptoms, serum thyroxine and TRAb, thyroid ultrasound and orbital computed tomography. Amplification of TCR beta CDR3 regions was performed using RNA transcripts as template. HTBI primers were employed in a first-round RT-PCR of the TCR CDR3. Via MiXCR, TCRdb re-called the multiplex PCR reads, giving one row per CDR3 protein. Of around 540,000 distinct CDR3 sequences in the sample, about 16% were seen once. Germline lookup yields CDR1 MNHEY and CDR2 SVGEGT. The CDR3 consists of 13 residues. V was trimmed by 4 bases and J by 3 bases, leaving 9 bases between them.

The receptor comes from a young woman with Graves' ophthalmopathy. The sequenced material came from blood. The V call is TRBV6-2 or TRBV6-3, the J call TRBJ1-2; D remains unclear. The CDR3 protein is CASSLTDDYGYTF. The CDR3 DNA follows: TGTGCCAGCAGTTTGACGGACGACTATGGCTACACCTTC.